This T cell receptor (beta chain) was sequenced in a study of blood T cell repertoires in COVID-19. About the research overall: The analysed material was cDNA or gDNA that came from T cells, B-cell-depleted T cells, or PBMCs.

Sequencing was performed with immunoSEQ multiplex PCR; in TCRdb, only in-frame clones are kept and a portion is missing. The data show a few hundred thousand clones, with approximately 92% seen just once and 2.4% held by the top ten. Adults between roughly 18 and 95 years of age took part from 20 to 25 US areas. V gave up 3 bases and J gave up 7 bases; unmatched junction bases: 4. Germline V gene sequence: CDR1 KGHSH, CDR2 LQKENI. CDR3 size: 13 residues. The receptor's source is a woman aged 18-29 years who had recovered from COVID-19. The specimen sequenced was PBMCs or T cells enriched from blood (not recorded which). The rearrangement links TRBV18 to TRBJ1-1; TRBD1 agrees at 8 bases. This chain's CDR3 is CASSPGGTGEAFF. The DNA for the CDR3 is TGTGCCAGCTCACCGGGTGGGACAGGTGAAGCTTTCTTT. The full variable domain, its missing parts supplied by reference TRBV18 and TRBJ1-1, is NAGVMQNPRHLVRRRGQEARLRCSPMKGHSHVYWYRQLPEEGLKFMVYLQKENIIDESGMPKERFSAEFPKEGPSILRIQQVVRGDSAAYFCASSPGGTGEAFFGQGTRLTVV.